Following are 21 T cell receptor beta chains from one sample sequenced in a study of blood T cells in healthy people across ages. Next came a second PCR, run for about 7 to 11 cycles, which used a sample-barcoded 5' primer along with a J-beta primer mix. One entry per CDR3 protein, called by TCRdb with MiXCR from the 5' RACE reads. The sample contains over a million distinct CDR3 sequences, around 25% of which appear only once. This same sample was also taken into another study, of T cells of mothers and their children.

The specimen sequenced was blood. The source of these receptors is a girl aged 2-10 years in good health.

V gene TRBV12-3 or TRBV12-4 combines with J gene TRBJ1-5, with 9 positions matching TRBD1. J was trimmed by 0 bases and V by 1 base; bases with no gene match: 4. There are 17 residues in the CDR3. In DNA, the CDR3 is TGTGCCAGCAGTTTAGACAGGGGGCTACATAGCAATCAGCCCCAGCATTTT. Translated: CASSLDRGLHSNQPQHF.

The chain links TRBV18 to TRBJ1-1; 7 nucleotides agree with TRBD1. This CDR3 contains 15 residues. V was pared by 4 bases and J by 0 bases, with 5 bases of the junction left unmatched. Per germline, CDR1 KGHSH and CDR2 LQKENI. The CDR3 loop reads CASSLNDRVNTEAFF. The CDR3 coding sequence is TGTGCCAGCTCACTAAACGACAGGGTGAACACTGAAGCTTTCTTT.

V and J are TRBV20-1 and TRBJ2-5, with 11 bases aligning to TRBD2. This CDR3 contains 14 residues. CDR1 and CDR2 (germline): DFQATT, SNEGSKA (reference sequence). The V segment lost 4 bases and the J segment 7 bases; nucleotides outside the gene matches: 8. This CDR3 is CSAKRLAGWTTQYF. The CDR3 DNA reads TGCAGTGCTAAACGACTAGCGGGGTGGACGACCCAGTACTTC.

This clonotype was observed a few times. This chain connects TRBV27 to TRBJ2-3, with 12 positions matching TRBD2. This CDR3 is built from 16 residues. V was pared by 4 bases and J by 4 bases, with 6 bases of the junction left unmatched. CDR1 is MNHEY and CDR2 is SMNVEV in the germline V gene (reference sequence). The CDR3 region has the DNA TGTGCCAGCAGTTCCCTTCTAGCGGGAGGGCCAGATACGCAGTATTTT. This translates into CASSSLLAGGPDTQYF.

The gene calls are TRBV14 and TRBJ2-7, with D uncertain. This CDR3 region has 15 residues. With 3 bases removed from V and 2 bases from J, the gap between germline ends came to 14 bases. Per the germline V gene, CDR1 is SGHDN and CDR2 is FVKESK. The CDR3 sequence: CASSHPPSETYEQYF. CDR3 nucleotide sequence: TGTGCCAGCAGCCATCCTCCCAGCGAAACCTACGAGCAGTACTTC.

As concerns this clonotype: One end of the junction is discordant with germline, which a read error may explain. CDR3 in DNA: TGCGCCAGTAGCCAAACCAGGGTTCGAGAGCAGTACTTC. Its translation is CASSQTRVREQYF. This chain joins TRBV4-1 and TRBJ2-7, with a weak D call TRBD1 (5 bases). The CDR3 covers 13 residues. Per germline, CDR1 MGHRA and CDR2 YSYEKL.

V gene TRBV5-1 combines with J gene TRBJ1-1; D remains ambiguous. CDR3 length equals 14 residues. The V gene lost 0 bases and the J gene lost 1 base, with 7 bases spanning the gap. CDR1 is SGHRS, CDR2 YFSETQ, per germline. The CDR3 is CASSLGYENTEAFF. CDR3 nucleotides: TGCGCCAGCAGCTTGGGGTATGAGAACACTGAAGCTTTCTTT.

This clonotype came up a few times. In DNA, the CDR3 is TGTGCCAGCAGCGTAGGGACAGGGGGCGCCGGGCAGTACTTC. Residues: CASSVGTGGAGQYF. The chain has TRBV9 and TRBJ2-5, with 11 bases lining up with TRBD1. CDR3 size: 14 residues. Germline CDR1 and CDR2: SGDLS and YYNGEE. V dropped 0 bases and J dropped 11; count of bases not matched to a gene: 6.

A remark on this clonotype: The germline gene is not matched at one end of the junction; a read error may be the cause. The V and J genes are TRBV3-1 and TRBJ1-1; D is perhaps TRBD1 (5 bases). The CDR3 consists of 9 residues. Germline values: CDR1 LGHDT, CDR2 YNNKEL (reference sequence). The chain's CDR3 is CASSPGRDF. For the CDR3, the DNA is TGTGCCAGCAGCCCGGGACGTGACTTT.

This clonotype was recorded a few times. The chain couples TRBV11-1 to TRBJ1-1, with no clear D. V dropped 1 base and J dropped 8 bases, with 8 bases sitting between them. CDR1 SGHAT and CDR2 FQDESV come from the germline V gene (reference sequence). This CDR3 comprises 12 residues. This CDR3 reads CASSLVPAEAFF. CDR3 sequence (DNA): TGTGCCAGCAGCTTAGTCCCGGCGGAAGCTTTCTTT.

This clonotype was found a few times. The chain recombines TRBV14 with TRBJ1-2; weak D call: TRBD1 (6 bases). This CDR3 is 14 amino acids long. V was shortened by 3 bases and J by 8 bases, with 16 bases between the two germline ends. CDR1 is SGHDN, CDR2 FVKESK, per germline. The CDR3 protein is CASSQTGARDGYTF. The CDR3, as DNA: TGTGCCAGCAGCCAGACGGGGGCGAGGGACGGCTACACCTTC.

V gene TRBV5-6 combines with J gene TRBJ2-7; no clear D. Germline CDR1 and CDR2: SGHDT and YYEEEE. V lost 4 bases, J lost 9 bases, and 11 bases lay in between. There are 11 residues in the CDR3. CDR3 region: CASSAEDGQYF. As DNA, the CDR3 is TGTGCCAGCAGCGCCGAGGACGGGCAGTACTTC.

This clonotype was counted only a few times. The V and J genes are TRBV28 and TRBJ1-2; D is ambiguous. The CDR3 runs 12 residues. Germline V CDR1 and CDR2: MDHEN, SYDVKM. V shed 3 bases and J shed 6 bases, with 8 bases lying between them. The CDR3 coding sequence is TGTGCCAGCAGTTTCCCGTATAATGGCTACACCTTC. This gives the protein CASSFPYNGYTF.

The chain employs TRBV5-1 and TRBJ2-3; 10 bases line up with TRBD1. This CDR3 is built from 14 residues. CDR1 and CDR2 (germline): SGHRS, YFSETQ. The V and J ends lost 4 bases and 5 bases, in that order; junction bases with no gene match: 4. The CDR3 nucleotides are TGCGCCAGCAGCATTGGACAGGGGGGAGATACGCAGTATTTT. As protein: CASSIGQGGDTQYF.

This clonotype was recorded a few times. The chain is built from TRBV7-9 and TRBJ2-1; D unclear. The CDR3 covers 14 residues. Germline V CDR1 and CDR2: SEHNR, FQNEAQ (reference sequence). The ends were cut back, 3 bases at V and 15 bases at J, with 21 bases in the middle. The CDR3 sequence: CASSFRSSYNERFF. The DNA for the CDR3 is TGTGCCAGCAGCTTTCGGAGCTCCTACAATGAACGGTTCTTC.

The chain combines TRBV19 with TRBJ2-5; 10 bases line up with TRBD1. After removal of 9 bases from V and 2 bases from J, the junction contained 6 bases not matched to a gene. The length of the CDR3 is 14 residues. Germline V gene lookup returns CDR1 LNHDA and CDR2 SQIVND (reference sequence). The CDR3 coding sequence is TGTGCCAGCCGGGACAGGGGAAAACAAGAGACCCAGTACTTC. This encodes CASRDRGKQETQYF.

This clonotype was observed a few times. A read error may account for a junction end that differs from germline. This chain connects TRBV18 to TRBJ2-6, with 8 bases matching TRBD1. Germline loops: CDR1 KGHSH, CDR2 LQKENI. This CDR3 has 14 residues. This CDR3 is CATTGGSGANVLTF. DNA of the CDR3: TGTGCCACAACAGGGGGATCTGGGGCCAATGTCCTGACTTTC.

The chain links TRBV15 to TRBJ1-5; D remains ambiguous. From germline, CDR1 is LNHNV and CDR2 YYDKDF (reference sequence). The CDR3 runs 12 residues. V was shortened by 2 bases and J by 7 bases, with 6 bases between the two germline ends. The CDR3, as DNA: TGTGCCACCAGCAGATCTGGCCAGCCCCAGCATTTT. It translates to CATSRSGQPQHF.

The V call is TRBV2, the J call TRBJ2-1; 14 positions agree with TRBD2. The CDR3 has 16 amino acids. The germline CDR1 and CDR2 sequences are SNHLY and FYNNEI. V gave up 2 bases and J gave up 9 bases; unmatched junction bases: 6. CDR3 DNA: TGTGCCAGCAGTGAAAGGACTAGCGGGGGGTTAGGTGAGCAGTTCTTC. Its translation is CASSERTSGGLGEQFF.

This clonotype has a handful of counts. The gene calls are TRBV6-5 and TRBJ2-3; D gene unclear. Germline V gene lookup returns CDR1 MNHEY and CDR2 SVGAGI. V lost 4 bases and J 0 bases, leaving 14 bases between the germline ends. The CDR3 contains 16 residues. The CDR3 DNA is TGTGCCAGCAGTTCTTGGGATATCTCTAGCACAGATACGCAGTATTTT. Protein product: CASSSWDISSTDTQYF.

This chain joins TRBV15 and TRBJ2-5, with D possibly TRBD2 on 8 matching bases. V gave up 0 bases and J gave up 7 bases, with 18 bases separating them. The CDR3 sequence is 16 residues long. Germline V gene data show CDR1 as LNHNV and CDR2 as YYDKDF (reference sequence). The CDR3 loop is CATSRDLGRGLRTQYF. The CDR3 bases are TGTGCCACCAGCAGAGATCTCGGGAGGGGGCTAAGGACCCAGTACTTC.